The sequence of this T cell receptor beta chain was determined in a study of cytomegalovirus exposure and HLA in healthy donors. In the case of this clone: Its antigen is not identified.

Primers: 60 Vbeta forward and 13 Jbeta reverse. The table came from immunoSEQ multiplex PCR; TCRdb's copy has only in-frame clones and leaves some out. The repertoire holds some 140,000 clones, roughly 78% seen once, with about 4.3% in the top ten. Per the germline V gene, CDR1 is SGHTS and CDR2 is YDEGEE. The CDR3 sequence is 14 residues long. V trimming: 6 bases; J trimming: 3 bases; junction bases outside the gene matches: 8. Study results and caveats: Data from an earlier analysis indicated that most TCR beta V segments were productive either about 87% or about 30% of the time.

The sample consisted of PBMCs. The sequence derives from a man between 25 and 39 years old in good health. The chain uses TRBV5-8 and TRBJ2-7; 8 nucleotides align to TRBD2. This CDR3 reads CASTGGADFYEQYF. CDR3 sequence (DNA): TGTGCCAGCACGGGGGGGGCGGACTTCTACGAGCAGTACTTC.